Described below is a single TCR beta chain sequence and its context. From germline, CDR1 is LNHDA and CDR2 SQIVND (reference sequence). This CDR3 contains 13 residues. The V gene lost 7 bases and the J gene lost 7 bases, with 13 bases spanning the gap. The data were taken from a study of blood T cell repertoires in COVID-19. Profiling relied on immunoSEQ multiplex PCR, and the TCRdb table lists in-frame clones only, not all of them. In the table there are about 270,000 clones, 80% to 90% of which are singletons. The sequenced sample was peripheral blood. The sequence derives from a woman in her 70s with acute or convalescent COVID-19. The chain combines TRBV19 with TRBJ2-2, with TRBD2 as a possible D gene (6 bases). Here the CDR3 DNA reads TGTGCCAGTATTAAATGGGGGGACGGGGAGCTGTTTTTT. It is translated as CASIKWGDGELFF.